This T cell receptor (beta chain) appears in the sequencing data of a study of neoadjuvant anti-PD-1 for oral cavity cancer. Method: immunoSEQ multiplex PCR; TCRdb's copy keeps in-frame clones and lacks some. Among about 14,000 clones listed, 50% to 70% were seen once. This TCR came from a person aged 35-79 years with oral cavity squamous cell carcinoma. The sample here was PBMCs, taken before nivolumab (anti-PD-1) treatment.

CDR3 region: CATSRGHEQYF. DNA for the CDR3: TGTGCCACCAGCAGAGGGCACGAGCAGTACTTC. This chain joins TRBV15 and TRBJ2-7, with D hard to call. This CDR3 has 11 amino acids. Trimming took 1 base from V and 5 from J, leaving 3 bases between them. Per the germline V gene, CDR1 is LNHNV and CDR2 is YYDKDF (reference sequence).